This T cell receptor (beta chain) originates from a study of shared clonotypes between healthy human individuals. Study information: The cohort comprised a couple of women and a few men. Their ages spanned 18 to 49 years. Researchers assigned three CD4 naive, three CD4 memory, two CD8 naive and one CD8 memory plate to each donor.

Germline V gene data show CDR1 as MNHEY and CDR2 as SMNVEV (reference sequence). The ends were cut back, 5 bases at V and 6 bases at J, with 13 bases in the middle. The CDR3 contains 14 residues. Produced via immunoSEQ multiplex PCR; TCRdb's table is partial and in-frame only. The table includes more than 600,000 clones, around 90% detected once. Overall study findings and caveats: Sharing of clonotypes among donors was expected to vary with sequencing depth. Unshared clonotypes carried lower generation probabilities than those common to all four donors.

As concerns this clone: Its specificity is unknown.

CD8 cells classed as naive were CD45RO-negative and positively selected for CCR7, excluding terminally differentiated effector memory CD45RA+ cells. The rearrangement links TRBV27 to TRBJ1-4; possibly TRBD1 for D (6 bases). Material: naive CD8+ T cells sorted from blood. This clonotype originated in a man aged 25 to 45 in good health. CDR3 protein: CASSGRDTHEKLFF. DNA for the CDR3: TGTGCCAGCAGTGGTCGGGACACCCATGAAAAACTGTTTTTT.